What follows describes a single T cell receptor (beta chain). What this receptor recognizes is not known. No base qualities exist here, and no much larger clone lies one base off it. The CDR3 spans 16 residues, from the cysteine through the phenylalanine. Only the CDR3 DNA stays, 48 bases, in frame from base 1. Looking up the germline V gene (reference sequence) yields CDR1 DFQATT and CDR2 SNEGSKA. At the junction V is shortened by 1 base and J by 5 bases; bases outside the gene matches: 10. RNA was extracted using the RNeasy kit, and roughly 0.45 to 1 ug of the RNA was reverse transcribed with random hexamers. The immunoSEQ multiplex PCR assay, which covers 54 Vbeta and 13 Jbeta segments, was used to amplify TCR beta CDR3 regions. Bias from PCR amplification was corrected by using a synthetic template baseline for primer optimization and for computational correction. Regarding the original processing steps: Reads were assigned to V, D and J genes according to IMGT and analyzed in immunoSEQ Analyzer, with only productive sequences retained. Clonality was calculated as one minus the Shannon entropy normalized by log2 of the number of productive unique sequences. For each patient and control, public and private clones were evaluated among the 100 most prevalent clones. A clone was defined as Susac-specific if it was absent from the healthy and MS cohorts, from 1052 published viral clones and from other ImmuneACCESS disease sequences. The public reads were reanalyzed by TCRdb: fastp trimming at Q25, MiXCR alignment, in-frame beta chains only. Rows are unified per CDR3 protein, each entry keeping the most common DNA and genes. These V and J calls originate from TCRdb's pipeline instead of the authors' own analysis. This sample gives some 170,000 distinct CDR3 sequences in total; roughly 94% of them show up just once. Approximately 0.094% of the sample comes from the top ten.

This specimen comes from a study of CD8 T cells in Susac syndrome (dated by TCRdb to the late 2010s). For context, the study as a whole: The study used repertoire sequencing to test whether antigen drove CD8+ T cell activation and differentiation in Susac syndrome. Study-level results and caveats: The number of individuals in the TCR sequencing and HLA analysis was acknowledged as relatively small.

Peripheral blood CD8+ and CD4+ T cells from healthy donors, Susac syndrome patients and multiple sclerosis patients were profiled using high-throughput TCR beta sequencing. The multiple sclerosis controls were treatment-naive patients whose relapsing-remitting disease, either stable or active, fulfilled the revised McDonald criteria. Bulk CD8+ and CD4+ T cells were purified by magnetic negative isolation, while CD8+ TEMRA cells were enriched using FACS. Blood was drawn into EDTA tubes, processed within 24 hours, and PBMCs were isolated by density gradient centrifugation. PBMCs intended for TCR sequencing were cryopreserved in liquid nitrogen and thawed later in a water bath at 37 degrees C. A purity of at least 90% was achieved for sorted or isolated CD4+, CD8+ and CD8+ TEMRA cells.

This receptor was taken from a human donor with multiple sclerosis. Source material: CD4+ T cells from PBMCs. The sequence is built from TRBV20-1 and TRBJ2-2, with 7 bases matching TRBD2. The DNA is as follows: TGCAGTGCTAGAGTGGGGGGAGGGCCGGGTACCGGGGAGCTGTTTTTT. This translates into CSARVGGGPGTGELFF.